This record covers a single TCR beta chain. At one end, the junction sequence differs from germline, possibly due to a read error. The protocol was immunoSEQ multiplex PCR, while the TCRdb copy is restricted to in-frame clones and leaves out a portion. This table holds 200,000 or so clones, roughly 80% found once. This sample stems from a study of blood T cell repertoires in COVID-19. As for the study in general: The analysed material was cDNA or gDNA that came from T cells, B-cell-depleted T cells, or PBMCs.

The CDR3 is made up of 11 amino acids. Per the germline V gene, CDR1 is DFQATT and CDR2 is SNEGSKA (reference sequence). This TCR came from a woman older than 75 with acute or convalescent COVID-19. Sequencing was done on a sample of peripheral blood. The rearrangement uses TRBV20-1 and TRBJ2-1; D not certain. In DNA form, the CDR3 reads TGCAGTGCCAGAGCAGGCTTTGAGCAGTTCTTC. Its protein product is CSARAGFEQFF.